Below, 2 T cell receptor beta chains from the same sample are listed, as sequenced in a study of blood T cells in healthy people across ages. A second 7 to 11 cycle PCR used barcoded and J-beta primers. One entry per CDR3 protein, called by TCRdb with MiXCR from the 5' RACE reads. The table has 500,000 to 550,000 distinct CDR3 sequences, nearly 25% seen once. These data also formed part of another study, on T cells of mothers and their children.

Sequenced sample: blood. Receptors originate from a boy younger than 18 in good health.

This clonotype was observed a few times. J is TRBJ2-3 and V is TRBV18; 9 nucleotides align to TRBD2. V trimming: 5 bases; J trimming: 2 bases; junction bases outside the gene matches: 2. CDR3 length: 14 residues. CDR1 and CDR2 from the germline V gene are KGHSH and LQKENI. The CDR3, as DNA: TGTGCCAGCTCAGCTAGCGGGACCACAGATACGCAGTATTTT. It is translated as CASSASGTTDTQYF.

The gene calls are TRBV12-3 or TRBV12-4 and TRBJ2-5; the D gene could be TRBD1 or TRBD2 (5 bases each). Judging by the DNA end, TRBJ2-7 fits better; the J call may be wrong. The CDR3 is 14 residues long. The CDR3: CASSRTGTSYEQYF. The CDR3 DNA sequence: TGTGCCAGCAGCCGGACTGGGACCTCCTACGAGCAGTACTTC.